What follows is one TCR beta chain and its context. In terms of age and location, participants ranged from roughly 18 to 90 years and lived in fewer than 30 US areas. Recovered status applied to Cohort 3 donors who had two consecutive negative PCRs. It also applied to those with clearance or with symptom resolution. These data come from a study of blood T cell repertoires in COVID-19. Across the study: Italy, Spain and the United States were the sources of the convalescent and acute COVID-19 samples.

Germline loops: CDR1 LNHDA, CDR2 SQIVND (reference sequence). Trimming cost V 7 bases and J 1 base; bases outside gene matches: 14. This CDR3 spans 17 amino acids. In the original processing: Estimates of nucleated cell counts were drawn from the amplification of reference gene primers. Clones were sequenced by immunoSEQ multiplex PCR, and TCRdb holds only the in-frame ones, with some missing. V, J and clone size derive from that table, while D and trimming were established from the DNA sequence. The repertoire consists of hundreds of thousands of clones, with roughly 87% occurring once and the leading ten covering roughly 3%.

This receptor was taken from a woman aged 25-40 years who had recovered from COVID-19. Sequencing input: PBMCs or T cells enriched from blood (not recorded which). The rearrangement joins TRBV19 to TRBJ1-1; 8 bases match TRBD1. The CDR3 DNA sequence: TGTGCCAGTACTCTTTGGTCAGGGGGCTCTTCGAACACTGAAGCTTTCTTT. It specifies CASTLWSGGSSNTEAFF.